The TCR beta chain described here comes from a study of cytomegalovirus exposure and HLA in healthy donors. Study at large: Drawn from HLA-typed donors, around 85 million unique TCRs were held in an early data release.

General study points: A likely sequencing artifact accounted for one observed cluster of highly shared sequence variants.

CDR1 is ENHRY, CDR2 SYGVKD, per germline. This CDR3 comprises 15 residues. The J segment lost 2 bases and the V segment lost 3 bases, leaving 2 bases of the junction unmatched. A remark on this clone: Its antigen is unknown.

The PCR ran on 60 Vbeta and 13 Jbeta primers. Assay used: immunoSEQ multiplex PCR; TCRdb lists only in-frame clones, some missing. Of more than 150,000 clones listed, approximately 84% are singletons. V usage is TRBV10-3 and J usage is TRBJ2-3; 10 nucleotides align to TRBD1. The TCR comes from a woman aged 50 to 60 in good health and CMV-seropositive. Source material: PBMCs. CDR3 sequence reads: CAISDGTGATDTQYF. CDR3 sequence (DNA): TGTGCCATCAGTGATGGGACAGGGGCCACAGATACGCAGTATTTT.